This T cell receptor (beta chain) is from a study of OX40 agonist ivuxolimab in advanced cancers. Study summary: Previous treatment with anti-PD-1, anti-PD-L1 or anti-CTLA-4 therapy was allowed; 40% had received some. Partial response was recorded in three patients: one hepatocellular carcinoma and two cutaneous melanoma cases. Study-wide results and limits: Expanded peripheral T cells had an undetermined antigen specificity.

Remarks on this clone: Its antigen is currently unknown.

Trimming stripped 2 bases from V and 6 bases from J, with 6 bases between. There are 12 residues in the CDR3. Germline CDR1 reads MNHNY; CDR2 reads SVGAGI (reference sequence). Patients were ruled out by autoimmune disease history or systemic immunosuppression. Assay used: immunoSEQ multiplex PCR; TCRdb lists only in-frame clones, some missing. The table records more than 65,000 clones, around 88% of them present only once. The clonotype comes from an adult with an advanced solid tumor such as melanoma, head and neck, liver or kidney cancer. This sample comprised CD4+ or CD8+ T cells sorted from blood, obtained in a trial of the OX40 agonist ivuxolimab. J is TRBJ2-3 and V is TRBV6-6; D call uncertain. The CDR3 sequence: CASSYVLDTQYF. The CDR3 coding sequence is TGTGCCAGCAGTTACGTCCTGGATACGCAGTATTTT.